The 4 T cell receptor beta chains below all came from one sample that was sequenced in a study of identical twins. TCRdb fed the 5' RACE reads into MiXCR, producing one record per CDR3 protein. Of 1,800,000 or so distinct CDR3 sequences listed, around a third are singletons. The sequencing input was cord blood. The receptor source for this set is a newborn girl in good health.

The chain uses TRBV3-1 and TRBJ1-5, with 7 bases fitting TRBD1. Germline assignment: CDR1 LGHDT and CDR2 YNNKEL (reference sequence). The CDR3 totals 13 residues. V dropped 3 bases and J dropped 7; count of bases not matched to a gene: 3. In nucleotides, the CDR3 is TGTGCCAGCAGCCAGGGACAGTACCAGCCCCAGCATTTT. It yields the protein CASSQGQYQPQHF.

The CDR3, as DNA: TGTGCCATCTCCGGGACAGTCTCCTACAATGAGCAGTTCTTC. Translating gives CAISGTVSYNEQFF. V usage is TRBV10-3 and J usage is TRBJ2-1, with 7 bases fitting TRBD1. The length of the CDR3 is 14 residues. CDR1 and CDR2 (germline): ENHRY, SYGVKD. V dropped 8 bases and J dropped 0; count of bases not matched to a gene: 4.

The chain couples TRBV20-1 to TRBJ1-2; D not certain. The CDR3 sequence is 14 residues long. Trimming shortened V by 4 bases and J by 4 bases, and 16 bases separated the two germline ends. Germline CDR1 reads DFQATT; CDR2 reads SNEGSKA (reference sequence). CDR3 loop: CSAIDVFLFYGYTF. CDR3 in DNA: TGCAGTGCTATAGATGTTTTTTTATTCTATGGCTACACCTTC.

The rearrangement joins TRBV7-2 to TRBJ2-2; 7 bases fit TRBD1. The V gene end was trimmed by 5 bases and the J gene end by 7 bases; junction bases not matched to a gene: 10. Germline V gene lookup returns CDR1 SGHTA and CDR2 FQGNSA. The CDR3 extends over 15 amino acids. The CDR3 reads CASSLSPTGVGELFF. The CDR3 region has the DNA TGTGCCAGCAGCCTATCCCCTACAGGGGTCGGGGAGCTGTTTTTT.